This is a list of T cell receptor beta chains from one sample in a study of immune cell composition in non-small cell lung cancer. Assay used: immunoSEQ multiplex PCR; TCRdb lists only in-frame clones, some missing. The sample shows around 990 clones, approximately 85% of them seen only once. Sequences were obtained from lung tumor tissue. Source of these receptors: a human donor with non-small cell lung cancer. Both conserved end residues are part of each CDR3. Fields, in order: CDR3 DNA, CDR3 protein, clone size, D gene, V gene, J gene. The D gene is left open where the match is weak. Size values are once, few and many counts, or a class for expanded clones, and some rows have none.

CDR3nt: TGCGCCAGCAGCAAACTGGGCCCCGGGGATTCACCCCTCCACTTT
CDR3aa: CASSKLGPGDSPLHF
abundance: .
d_gene: .
v_gene: TRBV5-1
j_gene: TRBJ1-6

CDR3nt: TGTGCCAGCAGCTTTTACGGGGAGAGCACTGAAGCTTTCTTT
CDR3aa: CASSFYGESTEAFF
abundance: .
d_gene: .
v_gene: TRBV11-2
j_gene: TRBJ1-1

CDR3nt: TGTGCCACCTTAAGCAGCAGAGGAGCTTTCTTT
CDR3aa: CATLSSRGAFF
abundance: few
d_gene: .
v_gene: TRBV11-2
j_gene: TRBJ1-1

CDR3nt: TGTGCCAGCAGCCCGGGACATTCGGCTAACTATGGCTACACCTTC
CDR3aa: CASSPGHSANYGYTF
abundance: .
d_gene: .
v_gene: TRBV6-4
j_gene: TRBJ1-2

CDR3nt: TGTGCCAGCAGCCAAGGGGCTTCTGGGACTGAAGCTTTCTTT
CDR3aa: CASSQGASGTEAFF
abundance: .
d_gene: .
v_gene: TRBV4-2
j_gene: TRBJ1-1

CDR3nt: TGTGCCAGCAGTTACTCGGGGACTAACACCGGGGAGCTGTTTTTT
CDR3aa: CASSYSGTNTGELFF
abundance: .
d_gene: .
v_gene: TRBV6-6
j_gene: TRBJ2-2

CDR3nt: TGTGCCAGCAGCCCAAGCGGGGGGGCCACCGTGGAGCAGTTCTTC
CDR3aa: CASSPSGGATVEQFF
abundance: .
d_gene: TRBD2
v_gene: TRBV7-3
j_gene: TRBJ2-1

CDR3nt: TGTGCCAGCAGTTACTCGTCAGGGGGGAGAGAGACCCAGTACTTC
CDR3aa: CASSYSSGGRETQYF
abundance: .
d_gene: .
v_gene: TRBV6-5
j_gene: TRBJ2-5

CDR3nt: TGTGCCAGCAGCCCTGAAAAACAACCCCACTATGGCTACGCCTTC
CDR3aa: CASSPEKQPHYGYAF
abundance: .
d_gene: .
v_gene: TRBV5-5
j_gene: TRBJ1-2

CDR3nt: TGTGCTAGTGGTTTGGTAGTCTCTGCCGGGAACACTGAAGCTTTCTTT
CDR3aa: CASGLVVSAGNTEAFF
abundance: .
d_gene: .
v_gene: TRBV12-5
j_gene: TRBJ1-1

CDR3nt: TGTGCCTGGAATTCGGGGGGCTATCAGCCCCAGCATTTT
CDR3aa: CAWNSGGYQPQHF
abundance: few
d_gene: .
v_gene: TRBV30
j_gene: TRBJ1-5

CDR3nt: TGTGCCAGCAGCCGTACCGGGACAGGGCTCTCTGGAAACACCATATATTTT
CDR3aa: CASSRTGTGLSGNTIYF
abundance: once
d_gene: TRBD1
v_gene: TRBV7-2
j_gene: TRBJ1-3

CDR3nt: TGTGCCAGCAGCCCCTCGGGGGGGTCGGTAACCGGGGAGCTGTTTTTT
CDR3aa: CASSPSGGSVTGELFF
abundance: .
d_gene: TRBD2
v_gene: TRBV7-2
j_gene: TRBJ2-2

CDR3nt: TGTGCCAGCAGCGTAAAGACAGGGGATTCACCCCTCCACTTT
CDR3aa: CASSVKTGDSPLHF
abundance: .
d_gene: TRBD1
v_gene: TRBV9
j_gene: TRBJ1-6

CDR3nt: TGCGCCAGCACCAGCTCGGGGGGGGGTAGGTCCTACGAGCAGTACTTC
CDR3aa: CASTSSGGGRSYEQYF
abundance: .
d_gene: TRBD2
v_gene: TRBV5-1
j_gene: TRBJ2-7

CDR3nt: TGTGCCAGCAGCCCAGGACTAGCGCCCACAGATACGCAGTATTTT
CDR3aa: CASSPGLAPTDTQYF
abundance: .
d_gene: TRBD2
v_gene: TRBV7-7
j_gene: TRBJ2-3

CDR3nt: TGCAGCGTTCATCTTATAGACGGAGCCTACGAGCAGTACTTC
CDR3aa: CSVHLIDGAYEQYF
abundance: .
d_gene: .
v_gene: TRBV29-1
j_gene: TRBJ2-7

CDR3nt: TGTGCCAGCAGCGCCACAGGGGGCTTTTCCTATGGCTACACCTTC
CDR3aa: CASSATGGFSYGYTF
abundance: once
d_gene: TRBD1
v_gene: TRBV9
j_gene: TRBJ1-2

CDR3nt: TGTGCCAGCAGCCCCCCGGGGGGGGTACGAAATTCCCAAGAGACCCAGTACTTC
CDR3aa: CASSPPGGVRNSQETQYF
abundance: .
d_gene: TRBD2
v_gene: TRBV7-8
j_gene: TRBJ2-5

CDR3nt: TGCGCCAGCAGCTTGGCCGAGAGTTACGAGCAGTACTTC
CDR3aa: CASSLAESYEQYF
abundance: .
d_gene: .
v_gene: TRBV5-1
j_gene: TRBJ2-7

CDR3nt: TGTGCTAGTGGTTCCCTTGGACAGGGCGGCGACACTGAAGCTTTCTTT
CDR3aa: CASGSLGQGGDTEAFF
abundance: .
d_gene: TRBD1
v_gene: TRBV12-5
j_gene: TRBJ1-1

CDR3nt: TGTGCCAGCAGCGTCGGGGGGGCCACAGATACGCAGTATTTT
CDR3aa: CASSVGGATDTQYF
abundance: .
d_gene: TRBD2
v_gene: TRBV7-2
j_gene: TRBJ2-3

CDR3nt: TGTGCCAGCAGCTTAGGGAGCGGGGGGTCCACCAATGAGCAGTTCTTC
CDR3aa: CASSLGSGGSTNEQFF
abundance: .
d_gene: TRBD2
v_gene: TRBV7-8
j_gene: TRBJ2-1

CDR3nt: TGTGCCAGCAGCTCCGACAGGAGGAAAGCTGAAGCTTTCTTT
CDR3aa: CASSSDRRKAEAFF
abundance: .
d_gene: .
v_gene: TRBV7-2
j_gene: TRBJ1-1

CDR3nt: TGTGCCAGCAGCGGCGGGTCCGGGACAGGCACGGATGAGCAGTACTTC
CDR3aa: CASSGGSGTGTDEQYF
abundance: few
d_gene: TRBD1
v_gene: TRBV7-2
j_gene: TRBJ2-7

CDR3nt: TGTGCCAGCTCACCGCGGACAGGCAATCAGCCCCAGCATTTT
CDR3aa: CASSPRTGNQPQHF
abundance: .
d_gene: .
v_gene: TRBV18
j_gene: TRBJ1-5

CDR3nt: TGTGCCAGCAGCCTTAGCGGTGGGGTACTCCAAGAGACCCAGTACTTC
CDR3aa: CASSLSGGVLQETQYF
abundance: .
d_gene: .
v_gene: TRBV7-2
j_gene: TRBJ2-5

CDR3nt: TGTGCCAGCGGAGAATGGGACAGGGGGCGGGAGACCCAGTACTTC
CDR3aa: CASGEWDRGRETQYF
abundance: .
d_gene: TRBD1
v_gene: TRBV7-9
j_gene: TRBJ2-5

CDR3nt: TGCGCCAGCAGTGCTACAGGGCCCGGGGAGCTGTTTTTT
CDR3aa: CASSATGPGELFF
abundance: .
d_gene: .
v_gene: TRBV10-1
j_gene: TRBJ2-2

CDR3nt: TGTGCCAGCAGACTCAAAAACCCGGGGGGGACTGAAGCTTTCTTT
CDR3aa: CASRLKNPGGTEAFF
abundance: .
d_gene: .
v_gene: TRBV11-2
j_gene: TRBJ1-1

CDR3nt: TGCGCCAGCAGCCTCATCGGGGGGGCTGGCAATGAGCAGTTCTTC
CDR3aa: CASSLIGGAGNEQFF
abundance: few
d_gene: TRBD2
v_gene: TRBV4-1
j_gene: TRBJ2-1

CDR3nt: TGTGCCAGCAGTCACCCCCGGACAACGAACACCGGGGAGCTGTTTTTT
CDR3aa: CASSHPRTTNTGELFF
abundance: .
d_gene: .
v_gene: TRBV7-9
j_gene: TRBJ2-2